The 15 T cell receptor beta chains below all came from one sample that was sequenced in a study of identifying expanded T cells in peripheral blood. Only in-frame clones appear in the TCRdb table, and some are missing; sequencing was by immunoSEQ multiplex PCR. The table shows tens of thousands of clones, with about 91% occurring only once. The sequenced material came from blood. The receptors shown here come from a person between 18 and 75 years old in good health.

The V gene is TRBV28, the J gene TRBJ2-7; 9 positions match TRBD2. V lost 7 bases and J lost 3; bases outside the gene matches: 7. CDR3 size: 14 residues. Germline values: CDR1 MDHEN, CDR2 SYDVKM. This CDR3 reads CASILSGSSYEQYF. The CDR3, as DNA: TGTGCCAGCATTCTTAGCGGGAGTAGCTACGAGCAGTACTTC.

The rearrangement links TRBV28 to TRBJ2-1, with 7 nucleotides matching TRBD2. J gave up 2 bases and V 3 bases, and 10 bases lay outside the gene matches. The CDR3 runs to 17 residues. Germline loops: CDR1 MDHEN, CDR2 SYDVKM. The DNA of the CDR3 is TGTGCCAGCAGTTTCGAACGATCAGCGGGGACCTACAATGAGCAGTTCTTC. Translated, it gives CASSFERSAGTYNEQFF.

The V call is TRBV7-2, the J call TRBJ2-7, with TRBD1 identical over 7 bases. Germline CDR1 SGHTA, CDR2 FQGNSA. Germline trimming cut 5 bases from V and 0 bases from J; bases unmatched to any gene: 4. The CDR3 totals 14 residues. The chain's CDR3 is CASSRTGYSYEQYF. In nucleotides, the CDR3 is TGTGCCAGCAGCCGGACAGGTTACTCCTACGAGCAGTACTTC.

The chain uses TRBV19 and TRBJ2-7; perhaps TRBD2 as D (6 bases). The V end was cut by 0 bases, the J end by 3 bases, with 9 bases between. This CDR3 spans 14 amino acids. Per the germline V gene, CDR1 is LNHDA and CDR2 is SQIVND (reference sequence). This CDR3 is CASSIDGTFYEQYF. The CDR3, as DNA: TGTGCCAGTAGTATAGACGGGACTTTCTACGAGCAGTACTTC.

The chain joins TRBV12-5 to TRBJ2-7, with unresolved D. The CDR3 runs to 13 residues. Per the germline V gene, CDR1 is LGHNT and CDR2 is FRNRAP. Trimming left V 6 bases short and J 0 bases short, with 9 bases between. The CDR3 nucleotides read TGTGCTAGTGGAAAGGACGGCTCCTACGAGCAGTACTTC. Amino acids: CASGKDGSYEQYF.

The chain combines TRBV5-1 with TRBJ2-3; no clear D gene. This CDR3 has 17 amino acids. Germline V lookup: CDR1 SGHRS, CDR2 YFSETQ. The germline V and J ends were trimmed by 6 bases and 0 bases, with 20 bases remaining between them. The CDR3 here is CASNPAPALTSTDTQYF. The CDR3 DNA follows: TGCGCCAGCAACCCGGCCCCCGCTCTAACCAGCACAGATACGCAGTATTTT.

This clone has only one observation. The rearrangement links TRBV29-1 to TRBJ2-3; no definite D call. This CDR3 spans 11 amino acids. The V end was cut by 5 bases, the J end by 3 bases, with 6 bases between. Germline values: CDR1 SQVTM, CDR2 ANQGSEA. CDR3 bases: TGCAGCGTTCCCCTGACAGATACGCAGTATTTT. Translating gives CSVPLTDTQYF.

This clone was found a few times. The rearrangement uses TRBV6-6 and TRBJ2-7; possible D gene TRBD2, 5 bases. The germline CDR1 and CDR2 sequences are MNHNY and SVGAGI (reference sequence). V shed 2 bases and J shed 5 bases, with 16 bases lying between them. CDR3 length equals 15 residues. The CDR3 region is CASSYDGTSPNEQYF. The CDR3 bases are TGTGCCAGCAGTTACGACGGAACTAGTCCCAACGAGCAGTACTTC.

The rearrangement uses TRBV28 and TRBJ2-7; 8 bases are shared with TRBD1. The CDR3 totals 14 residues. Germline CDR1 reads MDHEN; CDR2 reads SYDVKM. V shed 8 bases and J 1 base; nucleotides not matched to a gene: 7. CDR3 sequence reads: CASQSRQGSYEQYF. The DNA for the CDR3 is TGTGCCAGCCAATCCCGACAGGGGTCCTACGAGCAGTACTTC.

CDR3 DNA sequence: TGTGCCAGCAGCTTAGTTGGTTTAGGCCTAGCGGTCACCGGGGAGCTGTTTTTT. Translated: CASSLVGLGLAVTGELFF. The rearrangement joins TRBV7-9 to TRBJ2-2; 7 bases line up with TRBD2. Germline V gives CDR1 SEHNR, CDR2 FQNEAQ (reference sequence). CDR3 length: 18 residues. The V and J ends lost 1 base and 4 bases, in that order; junction bases with no gene match: 12.

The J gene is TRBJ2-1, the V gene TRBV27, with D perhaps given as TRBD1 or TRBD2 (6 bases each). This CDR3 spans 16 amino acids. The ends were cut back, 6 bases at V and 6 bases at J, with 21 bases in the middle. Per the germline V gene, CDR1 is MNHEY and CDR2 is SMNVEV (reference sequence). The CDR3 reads CASSLMKGGPFNEQFF. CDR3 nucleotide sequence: TGTGCCAGCAGCCTGATGAAGGGGGGCCCCTTCAATGAGCAGTTCTTC.

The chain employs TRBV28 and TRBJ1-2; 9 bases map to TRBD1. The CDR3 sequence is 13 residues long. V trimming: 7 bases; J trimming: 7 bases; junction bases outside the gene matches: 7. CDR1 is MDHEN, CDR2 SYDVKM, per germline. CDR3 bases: TGTGCCAGCATCCCGGGACAGGGAGGTGGCTACACCTTC. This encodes CASIPGQGGGYTF.

CDR3 residues: CASRTSGNEKLFF. The CDR3 region has the DNA TGTGCCAGCAGGACTTCAGGGAATGAAAAACTGTTTTTT. The chain combines TRBV14 with TRBJ1-4; a weak D match, TRBD1 (5 bases). The germline CDR1 and CDR2 sequences are SGHDN and FVKESK. The germline V and J ends were trimmed by 6 bases and 5 bases, with 10 bases remaining between them. The CDR3 extends over 13 amino acids.

CDR3: CASSAGQLKNIQYF. The CDR3 nucleotides read TGTGCCAGCAGCGCGGGACAGCTCAAAAACATTCAGTACTTC. The chain uses TRBV7-8 and TRBJ2-4; perhaps TRBD1 as D (7 bases). Trimming cost V 5 bases and J 3 bases, with 11 bases left between them. Looked up from germline, CDR1 is SGHVS and CDR2 is FQNEAQ. This CDR3 comprises 14 residues.

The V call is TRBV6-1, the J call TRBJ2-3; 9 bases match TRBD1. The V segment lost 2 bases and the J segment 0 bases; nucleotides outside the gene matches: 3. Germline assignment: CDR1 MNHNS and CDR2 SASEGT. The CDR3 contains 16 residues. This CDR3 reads CASSEHRGRSTDTQYF. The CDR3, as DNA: TGTGCCAGCAGTGAACACAGGGGGCGAAGCACAGATACGCAGTATTTT.